These 27 T cell receptor beta chains originate from one sample sequenced in a study of blood T cell repertoires in COVID-19. Profiled with immunoSEQ multiplex PCR; TCRdb holds only in-frame clones, not every one. The table shows roughly 340,000 clones, with 85% to 90% occurring only once. Sequencing used peripheral blood. The receptors stem from an older woman with COVID-19, enrolled during active disease.

This clone has a single count. This chain joins TRBV14 and TRBJ2-3, with 12 bases aligning to TRBD2. The V and J ends lost 2 bases and 4 bases, in that order; junction bases with no gene match: 4. The germline V gene has CDR1 SGHDN and CDR2 FVKESK. This CDR3 has 16 amino acids. The CDR3 loop reads CASSQLAGGLADTQYF. CDR3 nucleotides: TGTGCCAGCAGCCAACTAGCGGGGGGGCTGGCAGATACGCAGTATTTT.

The chain carries TRBV2 and TRBJ1-1; D is possibly TRBD1 (6 bases). Per the germline V gene, CDR1 is SNHLY and CDR2 is FYNNEI. Trimming left V 7 bases short and J 3 bases short, with 15 bases between. This CDR3 is 14 amino acids long. DNA for the CDR3: TGTGCCAGCAATGGGGGCAGAGGGTACACTGAAGCTTTCTTT. It encodes CASNGGRGYTEAFF.

The V and J genes are TRBV11-3 and TRBJ2-1, with TRBD2 matching over 8 bases. Losses at the gene ends were 3 bases for V and 9 bases for J; bases not matched to a gene: 10. The V gene's germline CDR1 is SGHNT and CDR2 YENEEA. The CDR3 has 15 residues. For the CDR3, the DNA is TGTGCCAGCAGCTTTGGCCTTCCCGGGGGGGGTGAGCAGTTCTTC. It translates to CASSFGLPGGGEQFF.

V gene TRBV28 combines with J gene TRBJ1-5, with D perhaps TRBD1 (6 bases). Trimming took off 4 bases at V and 7 bases at J, with 14 bases between the two ends. Germline V gene data show CDR1 as MDHEN and CDR2 as SYDVKM. CDR3 length: 14 amino acids. The CDR3 bases are TGTGCCAGCAGTTCCACAGGGTCGGGGCAGCCCCAGCATTTT. Residues: CASSSTGSGQPQHF.

V is TRBV27 and J is TRBJ1-6; D is ambiguous. CDR3 size: 17 residues. Trimming removed 2 bases at V and 0 bases at J, with 11 bases between. Germline loops: CDR1 MNHEY, CDR2 SMNVEV (reference sequence). CDR3 amino acids: CASSLVGQRSYNSPLHF. Written as DNA, the CDR3 is TGTGCCAGCAGTTTAGTTGGCCAGCGCTCCTATAATTCACCCCTCCACTTT.

This chain links TRBV6-5 with TRBJ2-5; possibly TRBD1 for D (5 bases). From germline, CDR1 is MNHEY and CDR2 SVGAGI. V was shortened by 6 bases and J by 5 bases, with 16 bases between the two germline ends. The CDR3 sequence is 14 residues long. CDR3 coding DNA: TGTGCCAGCAGGAGCAGGGTACTAAAGGAGACCCAGTACTTC. Protein product: CASRSRVLKETQYF.

This clone showed up just once. The chain employs TRBV4-3 and TRBJ2-3; tentatively, D is TRBD2 (5 bases). V shed 4 bases and J shed 11 bases, with 22 bases lying between them. Germline lookup yields CDR1 LGHNA and CDR2 YSLEER. The CDR3 is 15 residues long. CDR3 residues: CASSPGNTGYGVQYF. For the CDR3, the DNA is TGCGCCAGCAGCCCCGGGAACACCGGATATGGGGTGCAGTATTTT.

The V and J genes are TRBV6-2 or TRBV6-3 and TRBJ1-5; possible D gene TRBD1, 5 bases. Trimming removed 2 bases from V and 4 bases from J, with 24 bases in between. Germline V gives CDR1 MNHEY, CDR2 SVGEGT. The CDR3 consists of 19 residues. CDR3 coding DNA: TGTGCCAGCAGTTACGGGGGGGTCAGCGACTTTTACGTAAATCAGCCCCAGCATTTT. The encoded protein is CASSYGGVSDFYVNQPQHF.

This rearrangement joins TRBV28 to TRBJ2-2; D gene unclear. V shed 6 bases and J shed 1 base, with 18 bases lying between them. The CDR3 covers 17 residues. Per the germline V gene, CDR1 is MDHEN and CDR2 is SYDVKM. The CDR3 coding sequence is TGTGCCAGCAGCCCTTTTGGGTTAGCCGGGAACACCGGGGAGCTGTTTTTT. This codes for CASSPFGLAGNTGELFF.

This chain uses TRBV10-3 with TRBJ2-5; D might be TRBD2 (6 bases). Germline V gene lookup returns CDR1 ENHRY and CDR2 SYGVKD. V dropped 4 bases and J dropped 5 bases, with 14 bases sitting between them. This CDR3 is built from 14 residues. The CDR3: CAISGGSGGETQYF. The DNA of the CDR3 is TGTGCCATCAGTGGGGGTAGCGGAGGGGAGACCCAGTACTTC.

This clone was seen only a few times. The V gene is TRBV10-3, the J gene TRBJ2-7; D may be TRBD2 (5 bases). Looked up from germline, CDR1 is ENHRY and CDR2 is SYGVKD. The CDR3 spans 14 residues. V was cut by 7 bases and J by 3 bases, with 16 bases left in between. CDR3 loop: CAIKEPVEGYEQYF. Here the CDR3 DNA reads TGTGCCATCAAGGAACCCGTCGAGGGCTACGAGCAGTACTTC.

This clone has a single count. CDR3 sequence (DNA): TGCGCCAGCAGCGTCAGGGAGCTAGCGGAGACAGATACGCAGTATTTT. Its translation: CASSVRELAETDTQYF. The gene calls are TRBV5-1 and TRBJ2-3; TRBD2 matches at 7 bases. CDR3 length: 16 residues. Losses at the gene ends were 4 bases for V and 3 bases for J; bases not matched to a gene: 11. Germline V gene data show CDR1 as SGHRS and CDR2 as YFSETQ.

As regards this clone: A far larger clone lies a single base away; this is likely a read error. Other nucleotide sequences from this sample produce the same CDR3. V and J are TRBV7-2 and TRBJ2-2, with TRBD1 matching 7 bases. This CDR3 region has 15 residues. V trimming: 2 bases; J trimming: 3 bases; junction bases outside the gene matches: 3. Germline V lookup: CDR1 SGHTA, CDR2 FQGNSA. The CDR3 bases are TGTGCCAGCAGCTTAAGGGACAGAGACACCGGGGAGCTGTTTTTT. Its protein is CASSLRDRDTGELFF.

The CDR3 DNA reads TGCGCCAGCAGCTGGGGGACAGGGGAAGGTTACTACAATGAGCAGTTCTTC. The encoded protein is CASSWGTGEGYYNEQFF. The rearrangement joins TRBV5-1 to TRBJ2-1, with TRBD1 identical over 10 bases. The ends lost 3 bases at V and 3 bases at J; junction bases unmatched: 9. This CDR3 has 17 residues. Per the germline V gene, CDR1 is SGHRS and CDR2 is YFSETQ. Based on the CDR3 plus reference TRBV5-1 and TRBJ2-1, the full variable domain is KAGVTQTPRYLIKTRGQQVTLSCSPISGHRSVSWYQQTPGQGLQFLFEYFSETQRNKGNFPGRFSGRQFSNSRSEMNVSTLELGDSALYLCASSWGTGEGYYNEQFFGPGTRLTVL.

This chain links TRBV2 with TRBJ1-2; D is ambiguous. This CDR3 has 14 amino acids. Germline V gene data show CDR1 as SNHLY and CDR2 as FYNNEI. V lost 6 bases to trimming and J lost 3 bases, with 14 bases between them. CDR3 bases: TGTGCCAGCAGGGTTGCCGGGTCGGACTATGGCTACACCTTC. This encodes CASRVAGSDYGYTF.

This sequence joins TRBV15 and TRBJ1-5; 8 bases map to TRBD1. The CDR3 loop spans 15 amino acids. Germline V gives CDR1 LNHNV, CDR2 YYDKDF (reference sequence). V was pared by 1 base and J by 6 bases, with 5 bases of the junction left unmatched. The CDR3 nucleotides read TGTGCCACCAGCAGAGCGACAGGGGTAAGTCAGCCCCAGCATTTT. Translation: CATSRATGVSQPQHF. The variable domain in full, completed from reference TRBV15 and TRBJ1-5, reads DAMVIQNPRYQVTQFGKPVTLSCSQTLNHNVMYWYQQKSSQAPKLLFHYYDKDFNNEADTPDNFQSRRPNTSFCFLDIRSPGLGDTAMYLCATSRATGVSQPQHFGDGTRLSIL.

The gene calls are TRBV19 and TRBJ1-1, with TRBD1 matching over 10 bases. Germline trimming cut 4 bases from V and 4 bases from J; bases unmatched to any gene: 9. The length of the CDR3 is 16 residues. Germline CDR1 and CDR2: LNHDA and SQIVND (reference sequence). CDR3 sequence (DNA): TGTGCCAGTAGTAGACAGGGGGCTAGAAGGGGCACTGAAGCTTTCTTT. This sequence encodes CASSRQGARRGTEAFF. Full variable domain (missing parts from reference TRBV19 and TRBJ1-1): DGGITQSPKYLFRKEGQNVTLSCEQNLNHDAMYWYRQDPGQGLRLIYYSQIVNDFQKGDIAEGYSVSREKKESFPLTVTSAQKNPTAFYLCASSRQGARRGTEAFFGQGTRLTVV.

V gene TRBV6-5 combines with J gene TRBJ1-2; 11 bases fit TRBD1. The CDR3 has 16 residues. The germline V gene encodes CDR1 MNHEY and CDR2 SVGAGI. The junction had 9 bases not matched to a gene; V was cut back by 2 bases and J by 7 bases. The CDR3 DNA is TGTGCCAGCAGTTACCTCCAGGACAGGGGGCTTAGTGGCTACACCTTC. Protein sequence: CASSYLQDRGLSGYTF.

The V call is TRBV7-2, the J call TRBJ2-5; 7 nucleotides match TRBD2. CDR1 is SGHTA and CDR2 is FQGNSA in the germline V gene. The CDR3 totals 14 residues. The ends lost 4 bases at V and 1 base at J; junction bases unmatched: 3. For the CDR3, the DNA is TGTGCCAGCAGCTGGGGGGGAGCCCAAGAGACCCAGTACTTC. Protein sequence: CASSWGGAQETQYF.

The chain employs TRBV19 and TRBJ1-4; D uncertain. CDR1 LNHDA and CDR2 SQIVND come from the germline V gene (reference sequence). Trimming removed 4 bases from V and 2 bases from J, with 5 bases in between. The CDR3 extends over 13 amino acids. The CDR3 DNA reads TGTGCCAGTAGTACACTGACTAATGAAAAACTGTTTTTT. This translates into CASSTLTNEKLFF.

This chain connects TRBV5-1 to TRBJ1-1; D might be TRBD1 (6 bases). Germline CDR1 is SGHRS and CDR2 is YFSETQ. CDR3 length equals 15 residues. With 1 base removed from V and 2 bases from J, the gap between germline ends came to 12 bases. CDR3 nucleotide sequence: TGCGCCAGCAGCTTGACAGGGCGGCAAAACACTGAAGCTTTCTTT. Translated: CASSLTGRQNTEAFF.

The chain combines TRBV7-2 with TRBJ2-7; D not certain. Trimming pared 1 base from V and 0 bases from J, leaving 7 bases between. The CDR3 sequence is 14 residues long. Per germline, CDR1 SGHTA and CDR2 FQGNSA. Here the CDR3 reads CASSLVMSSYEQYF. The CDR3, as DNA: TGTGCCAGCAGCTTAGTTATGAGCTCCTACGAGCAGTACTTC.

The chain has TRBV5-1 and TRBJ2-7; no firm D call. The CDR3 runs to 13 residues. Trimming cost V 0 bases and J 4 bases, with 8 bases left between them. Germline values: CDR1 SGHRS, CDR2 YFSETQ. The CDR3 is CASSLAGLYEQYF. The CDR3 coding sequence is TGCGCCAGCAGCTTGGCAGGTTTATACGAGCAGTACTTC.

The chain combines TRBV12-5 with TRBJ2-1; 11 bases align to TRBD2. This CDR3 spans 17 amino acids. Germline CDR1 is LGHNT and CDR2 is FRNRAP. The V segment lost 6 bases and the J segment 4 bases; nucleotides outside the gene matches: 11. CDR3 sequence: CASGQELLAGAYNEQFF. The DNA of the CDR3 is TGTGCTAGTGGCCAAGAGTTACTAGCGGGGGCATACAATGAGCAGTTCTTC.

The CDR3 coding sequence is TGTGCCAGCAGCTTGTCAAAGAACACTGAAGCTTTCTTT. It translates to CASSLSKNTEAFF. The rearrangement links TRBV5-6 to TRBJ1-1, with D unresolved. Per germline, CDR1 SGHDT and CDR2 YYEEEE. The CDR3 consists of 13 residues. Trimming took 1 base from V and 1 from J, leaving 5 bases between them.

The chain recombines TRBV7-8 with TRBJ1-5; 7 bases agree with TRBD1. Trimming cost V 0 bases and J 10 bases; bases outside gene matches: 6. This CDR3 has 14 amino acids. CDR1 is SGHVS, CDR2 FQNEAQ, per germline. The CDR3 spells CASSLAQGISPQHF. CDR3 in DNA: TGTGCCAGCAGCTTAGCACAGGGGATCAGCCCCCAGCATTTT.

The chain recombines TRBV2 with TRBJ1-1, with 8 nucleotides matching TRBD1. The V gene end was trimmed by 5 bases and the J gene end by 4 bases; junction bases not matched to a gene: 9. CDR1 is SNHLY, CDR2 FYNNEI, per germline. The CDR3 extends over 15 amino acids. In DNA, the CDR3 is TGTGCCAGCAGTAGACTCTTACAGGGGGGCACTGAAGCTTTCTTT. Protein: CASSRLLQGGTEAFF.